Described below is a single T cell receptor (beta chain) sequence and its context. The target antigen is unknown. This table comes from immunoSEQ multiplex PCR, and its TCRdb copy is limited to in-frame clones, with some not included. The sample holds approximately 120,000 clones, approximately 90% seen once. The sample belongs to a study of T cell responses to AZD1222 COVID-19 vaccine. Notes on the study in general: Reportedly, nearly half the spike-specific TCRs target unmutated variant regions. Spike was spanned by vaccine-associated CD4 TCRs, which were dominant at 160-218 and 743-854.

Second-dose intervals near 4 or 12 weeks were combined. The material was peripheral blood, obtained 28 days after the second AZD1222 dose. The TCR comes from an adult who received the AZD1222 COVID-19 vaccine.

The CDR3 DNA reads TGCAGTGCTAGTGGCGGGAGAGGTTACAATGAGCAGTTCTTC. Its translation is CSASGGRGYNEQFF. The genes are TRBV20-1 and TRBJ2-1, with 7 bases identical to TRBD2. Germline CDR1 is DFQATT and CDR2 is SNEGSKA (reference sequence). The CDR3 runs 14 residues. V shed 3 bases, J shed 4 bases, and the junction held 6 bases outside the gene matches.